Each of the 9 T cell receptor beta chains below was sequenced from the same sample in a study of tumor and adjacent non-tumor tissue in lung cancer. No cell sorting was done before RNA was extracted from the tissue. The library came from three nested PCR rounds adapted from ARM-PCR protocols. TCRdb ran MiXCR on the multiplex PCR reads and lists one entry per CDR3 protein. This sample carries tens of thousands of distinct CDR3 sequences, 55% to 85% of them seen once, and the ten largest clones take roughly 27%. The sequenced sample consisted of lung tumor tissue. The receptors come from a man aged 55 to 70 with non-small cell lung cancer.

About this clonotype: An end of the junction does not agree with germline; a read error may underlie this. The chain recombines TRBV6-5 with TRBJ2-1, with 7 bases lining up with TRBD1. The CDR3 has 15 amino acids. Germline V CDR1 and CDR2: MNHEY, SVGAGI. DNA for the CDR3: TGTACCAGTAGCTTCAGACAGGGCTCCAACAATGAGCAGTTCTTC. It specifies CTSSFRQGSNNEQFF.

Worth noting for this clonotype: An end of the junction differs from the germline gene, which may be a read error. The J gene is TRBJ2-3, the V gene TRBV28, with D maybe TRBD2 (6 bases). The CDR3 has 17 residues. Germline V CDR1 and CDR2: MDHEN, SYDVKM. DNA of the CDR3: TGTGCCAGCAGCCCGACTAGTGGGAGAGGAAGCACATATACGCAGTATTTT. Encoded protein: CASSPTSGRGSTYTQYF.

In the case of this clonotype: At one boundary the junction diverges from the germline segment, which might be a read error. The rearrangement uses TRBV6-2 or TRBV6-3 and TRBJ2-3; the match to TRBD2 covers 11 bases. Germline V gene sequence: CDR1 MNHEY, CDR2 SVGEGT. The CDR3 covers 17 residues. This CDR3 is CASSYYLLAGATNTHYF. For the CDR3, the DNA is TGTGCCAGCAGTTATTACCTACTAGCGGGAGCCACAAATACGCATTATTTT.

This clonotype is labeled as medium-sized. The chain uses TRBV29-1 and TRBJ2-3, with TRBD2 as a possible D gene (5 bases). The CDR3 is 12 amino acids. Trimming cost V 6 bases and J 5 bases, with 12 bases left between them. CDR1 is SQVTM, CDR2 ANQGSEA, per germline. The CDR3 spells CSVPERRDTQYF. In nucleotides, the CDR3 is TGCAGCGTACCCGAGCGGAGAGATACGCAGTATTTT.

The chain joins TRBV20-1 to TRBJ2-7; a weak D match, TRBD2 (6 bases). V gave up 0 bases and J gave up 1 base, with 13 bases separating them. This CDR3 region has 15 residues. Germline V gives CDR1 DFQATT, CDR2 SNEGSKA (reference sequence). The CDR3 nucleotides read TGCAGTGCTAGAGATGGAAGGGGAGGTTCCTACGAGCAGTACTTC. This codes for CSARDGRGGSYEQYF.

This rearrangement joins TRBV29-1 to TRBJ2-2; 7 bases are a match to TRBD1. V lost 1 base to trimming and J lost 7 bases; unmatched junction nucleotides: 3. The CDR3 extends over 13 amino acids. The V gene's germline CDR1 is SQVTM and CDR2 ANQGSEA. The CDR3 coding sequence is TGCAGCGTTGAAGGAGGGGGCCACGGGGAGCTGTTTTTT. Protein: CSVEGGGHGELFF.

On this clonotype itself: A read error may account for a junction end that differs from germline. This sequence joins TRBV6-5 and TRBJ1-1; D call uncertain. This CDR3 contains 14 residues. Germline CDR1 and CDR2: MNHEY and SVGAGI. The CDR3 nucleotides are TGTGTCAGCAGTTACAAGGGTCGGGACACTGAAGCTTTCTTT. Residues: CVSSYKGRDTEAFF.

Note on this clonotype: The junction shows a germline mismatch at one end, possibly a read error. This chain connects TRBV6-1 to TRBJ2-3; 9 nucleotides line up with TRBD2. Germline V gives CDR1 MNHNS, CDR2 SASEGT. This CDR3 spans 16 amino acids. CDR3 residues: CACSVSSGNPSDTQYF. CDR3 coding DNA: TGTGCCTGCAGTGTTTCTAGCGGGAATCCTTCTGATACGCAGTATTTT.

This clonotype was seen many times. This chain links TRBV20-1 with TRBJ2-5; 9 bases map to TRBD1. With V trimmed by 3 bases and J by 1 base, 6 bases remained unmatched. The CDR3 totals 15 residues. Germline loops: CDR1 DFQATT, CDR2 SNEGSKA (reference sequence). The CDR3 loop reads CSARVTGGLQETQYF. The CDR3 DNA reads as TGCAGTGCTAGGGTAACAGGGGGCCTCCAAGAGACCCAGTACTTC.